This T cell receptor (beta chain) appears in the sequencing data of a study of T cell changes during pregnancy in multiple sclerosis. The CDR3 extends over 16 amino acids. Trimming pared 0 bases from V and 0 bases from J, leaving 9 bases between. In germline, CDR1 is LGHNA, CDR2 YNFKEQ. TCRdb's table, derived via immunoSEQ multiplex PCR, lists solely in-frame clones and lacks some. Of about 55,000 clones in the sample, 93% were seen once. The gene calls are TRBV4-2 and TRBJ1-3; possibly TRBD1 for D (5 bases). The sequence derives from a female donor with multiple sclerosis, enrolled in a pregnancy study. The input for sequencing was CD8+ T cells from peripheral blood mononuclear cells, taken in the second trimester of pregnancy. Here the CDR3 reads CASSQDPTGSGNTIYF. CDR3 coding DNA: TGTGCCAGCAGCCAAGACCCCACAGGCTCTGGAAACACCATATATTTT.